Listed below are T cell receptor beta chains from one sample, sequenced in a study of T-cell memory formation after mild COVID-19. TCRdb reprocessed the 5' RACE reads with MiXCR, giving one entry per CDR3 protein. The sample records roughly 350,000 distinct CDR3 sequences, approximately 15% being singletons. Sequencing was carried out using PBMCs or a T cell subset sorted from them (not recorded which). The receptors were sampled from a man younger than 35 who had mild COVID-19 (a few samples of this study predate the infection). Cell type and time point are not known. CDR3s include the opening cysteine and the closing phenylalanine or tryptophan. The order of the fields is clone size, J gene, V gene, D gene, CDR3 protein, CDR3 DNA. The D gene is left open where the match is weak. Size values are once, few and many counts, or a class for expanded clones, and some rows have none.

- | TRBJ1-2 | TRBV12-3/TRBV12-4 | - | CASSLTAAGNYGYTF | TGTGCCAGCAGTCTTACAGCCGCGGGAAACTATGGCTACACCTTC
few | TRBJ2-2 | TRBV7-2 | - | CASSRYRAKNTGELFF | TGTGCCAGCAGCCGCTACAGGGCGAAGAACACCGGGGAGCTGTTTTTT
- | TRBJ2-2 | TRBV6-1 | - | CASNRNGELFF | TGTGCCAGCAACAGAAACGGGGAGCTGTTTTTT
few | TRBJ2-4 | TRBV7-3 | - | CASSLSSSGVNIQYF | TGTGCCAGCAGCTTAAGTTCTTCAGGGGTAAACATTCAGTACTTC
- | TRBJ1-6 | TRBV6-5 | - | CGSTLRPNNSPLHF | TGTGGCAGCACCCTGCGGCCTAATAATTCACCCCTCCACTTT
- | TRBJ2-1 | TRBV2 | TRBD2 | CASSRLAGVLF | TGTGCCAGCAGTAGACTAGCGGGGGTCCTCTTC
few | TRBJ1-2 | TRBV23-1 | - | CASSHGREGYGYTF | TGCGCCAGCAGTCATGGCAGGGAAGGTTATGGCTACACCTTC
- | TRBJ1-2 | TRBV3-1 | - | CASSPTSGDYGYTF | TGTGCCAGCAGCCCCACCTCGGGAGACTATGGCTACACCTTC
many | TRBJ2-3 | TRBV5-1 | - | CASSDPEGADTQYF | TGCGCCAGCAGCGATCCGGAGGGTGCAGATACGCAGTATTTT
few | TRBJ2-3 | TRBV29-1 | - | CSVGQGGWGTDTQYF | TGCAGCGTTGGCCAGGGGGGTTGGGGCACAGATACGCAGTATTTT
few | TRBJ2-3 | TRBV5-6 | - | CASSPMYRASGDTQYF | TGTGCCAGCAGCCCGATGTACAGGGCATCAGGAGATACGCAGTATTTT